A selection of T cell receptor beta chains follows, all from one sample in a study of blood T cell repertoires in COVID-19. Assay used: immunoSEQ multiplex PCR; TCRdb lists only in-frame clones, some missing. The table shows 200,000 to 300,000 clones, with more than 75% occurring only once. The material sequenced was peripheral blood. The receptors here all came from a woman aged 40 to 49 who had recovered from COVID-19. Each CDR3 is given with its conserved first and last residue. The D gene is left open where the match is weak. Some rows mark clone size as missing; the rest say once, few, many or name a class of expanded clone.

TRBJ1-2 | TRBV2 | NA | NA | CASRTTVSGYTF | TGTGCCAGCAGGACGACAGTATCGGGCTACACCTTC
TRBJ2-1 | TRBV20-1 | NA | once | CSADRGNEQFF | TGCAGTGCTGACCGCGGGAATGAGCAGTTCTTC
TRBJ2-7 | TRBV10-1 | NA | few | CASRMGHPLGYEQYF | TGCGCCAGCCGCATGGGGCATCCTCTGGGGTACGAGCAGTACTTC
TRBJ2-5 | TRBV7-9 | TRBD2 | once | CASSFAGGPETQYF | TGTGCCAGCAGCTTCGCGGGGGGGCCAGAGACCCAGTACTTC
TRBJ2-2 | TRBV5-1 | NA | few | CASSLGQSPRLFF | TGCGCCAGCAGCTTGGGACAGTCACCACGGCTGTTTTTT
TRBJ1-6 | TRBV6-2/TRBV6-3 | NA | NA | CASSGRSSYNSPLHF | TGTGCCAGCAGCGGAAGGAGCTCCTATAATTCACCCCTCCACTTT
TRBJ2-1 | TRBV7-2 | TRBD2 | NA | CASSQTVGTKNEQFF | TGTGCCAGCAGCCAGACCGTTGGGACTAAGAATGAGCAGTTCTTC
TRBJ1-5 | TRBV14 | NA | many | CASSQEFRTHQPQHF | TGTGCCAGCAGCCAAGAGTTCAGAACCCATCAGCCCCAGCATTTT
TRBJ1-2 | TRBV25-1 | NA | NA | CASSEFRGGPYTF | TGTGCCAGCAGTGAATTCCGCGGGGGTCCCTACACCTTC
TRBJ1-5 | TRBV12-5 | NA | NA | CASGLGQASNQPQHF | TGTGCTAGTGGTTTGGGGCAGGCAAGCAATCAGCCCCAGCATTTT
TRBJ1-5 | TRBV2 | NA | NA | CASSIRRGSNQPQHF | TGTGCCAGCAGCATACGCCGGGGGAGCAATCAGCCCCAGCATTTT
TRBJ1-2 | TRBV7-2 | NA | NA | CASSLATHGYTF | TGTGCCAGCAGCTTAGCCACACATGGCTACACCTTC
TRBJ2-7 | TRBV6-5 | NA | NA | CASSYSGAREQYF | TGTGCCAGCAGTTACTCGGGGGCCCGGGAGCAGTACTTC
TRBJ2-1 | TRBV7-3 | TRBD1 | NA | CASSSTGGNPNEQFF | TGTGCCAGCAGCTCGACAGGGGGGAACCCCAATGAGCAGTTCTTC
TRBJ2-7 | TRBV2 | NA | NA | CASSLDRIYEQYF | TGTGCCAGCAGTCTAGACAGGATCTACGAGCAGTACTTC
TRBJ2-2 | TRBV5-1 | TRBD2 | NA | CASRPPGLAGTGELFF | TGCGCCAGCAGACCTCCGGGACTAGCGGGGACCGGGGAGCTGTTTTTT
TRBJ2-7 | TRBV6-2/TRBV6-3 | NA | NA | CASSTSRLNEQYF | TGTGCCAGCAGTACCTCTCGACTAAACGAGCAGTACTTC
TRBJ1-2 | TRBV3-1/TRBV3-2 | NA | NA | CASSQAEGYTF | TGTGCCAGCAGCCAAGCGGAGGGCTACACCTTC
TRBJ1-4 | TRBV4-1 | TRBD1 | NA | CASSRRTGGRLNEKLFF | TGCGCCAGCAGCCGACGGACAGGGGGCCGCTTAAATGAAAAACTGTTTTTT
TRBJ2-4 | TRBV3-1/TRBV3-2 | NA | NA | CASSQEAGPQYF | TGTGCCAGCAGCCAAGAGGCAGGGCCGCAGTACTTC
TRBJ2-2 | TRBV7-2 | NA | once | CASSLESVRLLNTGELFF | TGTGCCAGCAGCTTAGAATCGGTCAGACTCCTGAACACCGGGGAGCTGTTTTTT
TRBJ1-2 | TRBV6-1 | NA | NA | CASSEWRVGYTF | TGTGCCAGCAGTGAATGGAGGGTAGGCTACACCTTC
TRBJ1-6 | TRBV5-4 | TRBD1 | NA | CASSSTGVRSPLHF | TGTGCCAGCAGCTCAACAGGGGTTCGATCACCCCTCCACTTT
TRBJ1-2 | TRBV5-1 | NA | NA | CASSSQGRVYGYTF | TGCGCCAGCAGTTCCCAGGGTCGGGTCTATGGCTACACCTTC
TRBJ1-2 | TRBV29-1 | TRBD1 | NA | CSVEGQGFRGYTF | TGCAGCGTTGAGGGACAGGGGTTTCGCGGCTACACCTTC
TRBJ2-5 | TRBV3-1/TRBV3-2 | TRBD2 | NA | CASSQVAGGQETQYF | TGTGCCAGCAGCCAAGTCGCGGGGGGGCAAGAGACCCAGTACTTC
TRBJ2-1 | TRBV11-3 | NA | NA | CASRLAGGEQFF | TGTGCCAGCAGACTTGCCGGGGGTGAGCAGTTCTTC
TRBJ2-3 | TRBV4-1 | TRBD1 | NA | CASSLDREDTQYF | TGCGCCAGCAGCCTTGACAGGGAAGATACGCAGTATTTT
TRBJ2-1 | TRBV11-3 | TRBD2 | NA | CASSLARAGGDNEQFF | TGTGCCAGCAGCTTAGCGAGGGCGGGGGGGGACAATGAGCAGTTCTTC
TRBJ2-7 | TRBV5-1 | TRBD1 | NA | CASSSTGISYEQYF | TGCGCCAGCAGCTCGACAGGGATCTCCTACGAGCAGTACTTC
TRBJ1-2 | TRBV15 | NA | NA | CATSVGVLGGYTF | TGTGCCACCAGCGTCGGGGTTCTAGGGGGCTACACCTTC
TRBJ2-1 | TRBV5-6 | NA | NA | CASSLISDEQFF | TGTGCCAGCAGCCTGATCTCGGATGAGCAGTTCTTC
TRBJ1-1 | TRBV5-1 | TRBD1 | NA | CASRGQENTEAFF | TGCGCCAGCAGGGGACAGGAGAACACTGAAGCTTTCTTT
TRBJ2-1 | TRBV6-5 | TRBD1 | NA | CASSSLQGANEQFF | TGTGCCAGCAGTTCCCTACAGGGGGCCAATGAGCAGTTCTTC
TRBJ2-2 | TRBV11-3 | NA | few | CASSPTARSHTGELFF | TGTGCCAGCAGCCCAACCGCGCGGTCGCACACCGGGGAGCTGTTTTTT
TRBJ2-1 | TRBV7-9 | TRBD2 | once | CASSLLGGGAALNEQFF | TGTGCCAGCAGCTTACTGGGCGGGGGGGCCGCTTTGAATGAGCAGTTCTTC
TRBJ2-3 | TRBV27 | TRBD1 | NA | CASSRDRSTDTQYF | TGTGCCAGCAGTCGGGACAGGAGCACAGATACGCAGTATTTT
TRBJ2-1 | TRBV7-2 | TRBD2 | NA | CASSLVGTSGPNEQFF | TGTGCCAGCAGCTTAGTTGGTACTAGCGGGCCCAATGAGCAGTTCTTC
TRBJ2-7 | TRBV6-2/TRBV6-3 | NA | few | CASSYSSHYEQYF | TGTGCCAGCAGTTACTCGAGTCACTACGAGCAGTACTTC
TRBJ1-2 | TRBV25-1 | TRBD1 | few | CATRDSYYYGYTF | TGTGCCACTCGGGACAGTTATTACTATGGCTACACCTTC
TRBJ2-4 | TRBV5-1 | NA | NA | CASSLGRGSAIQYF | TGCGCCAGCAGCTTGGGCAGGGGTTCTGCCATTCAGTACTTC
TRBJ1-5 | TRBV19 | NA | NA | CASSVVYQPQHF | TGTGCCAGTAGTGTCGTTTATCAGCCCCAGCATTTT
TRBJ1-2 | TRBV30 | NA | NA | CAWRTLTLTGANYGYTF | TGTGCCTGGAGGACTCTCACTCTGACAGGCGCTAACTATGGCTACACCTTC
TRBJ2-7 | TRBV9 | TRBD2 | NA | CASSGSGGAYEQYF | TGTGCCAGCAGCGGCAGCGGGGGGGCCTACGAGCAGTACTTC
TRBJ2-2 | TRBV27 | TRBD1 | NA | CASTNPRTGTGELFF | TGTGCCAGCACCAATCCCCGGACAGGGACCGGGGAGCTGTTTTTT
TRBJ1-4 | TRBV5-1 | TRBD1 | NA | CASSLDPAGGNGEKLFF | TGCGCCAGCAGCTTGGATCCGGCAGGGGGTAATGGTGAAAAACTGTTTTTT
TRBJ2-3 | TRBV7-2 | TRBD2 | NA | CASSLAGSGGGNTQYF | TGTGCCAGCAGCTTAGCGGGTAGCGGGGGTGGAAATACGCAGTATTTT